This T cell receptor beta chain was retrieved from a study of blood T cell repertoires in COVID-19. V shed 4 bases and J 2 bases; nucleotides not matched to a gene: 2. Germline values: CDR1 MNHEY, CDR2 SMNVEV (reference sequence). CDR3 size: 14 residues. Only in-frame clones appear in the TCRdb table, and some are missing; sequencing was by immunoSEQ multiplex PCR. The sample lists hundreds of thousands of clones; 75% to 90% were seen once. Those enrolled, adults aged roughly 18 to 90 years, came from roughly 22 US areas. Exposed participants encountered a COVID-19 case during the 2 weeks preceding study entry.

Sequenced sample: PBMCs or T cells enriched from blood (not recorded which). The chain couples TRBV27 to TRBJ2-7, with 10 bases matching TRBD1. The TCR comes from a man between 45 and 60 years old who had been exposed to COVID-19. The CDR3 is CASSSGQGAYEQYF. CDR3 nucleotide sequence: TGTGCCAGCAGTTCCGGACAGGGGGCCTACGAGCAGTACTTC.